This T cell receptor beta chain came from a study of CD8 T cells in ankylosing spondylitis (dated by TCRdb to about 2017). About the full investigation: To find TCR variants linked to disease, the study profiled T cell receptor beta repertoires in ankylosing spondylitis patients and healthy donors. In total, the full study cohort was made up of some 110 healthy donors and 25 or so ankylosing spondylitis patients. Peripheral blood was sampled, and synovial fluid was also collected from ankylosing spondylitis patients. Results the study describes overall, beyond this receptor: A TCR beta motif of fewer than 10 highly homologous amino acid variants appeared characteristic of blood from ankylosing spondylitis patients. According to the report, matched synovial fluid samples from ankylosing spondylitis patients were significantly enriched for the disease-linked clones. Some of the motif variants had been reported before in the synovial fluid and blood of reactive arthritis patients, a finding that suggests common disease-initiation mechanisms. The disease-linked clones showed a CD8+ phenotype and occurred at relatively low frequencies in peripheral blood.

This clonotype has ten or more counts. Its antigen target is currently unknown. No per-base quality is available; no much larger clone lies one base away. Sequencing used an Illumina HiSeq 2500. Quantitative 5'-RACE with molecular barcodes was used to prepare TCR beta libraries. For the original study's pipeline: To identify disease-linked TCR variants, a new computational method was used, one built on a probabilistic model of VDJ rearrangement. Clones were called with MiXCR by TCRdb after fastp trimmed the public reads at Q25, and only in-frame beta chains were retained. Duplicate CDR3 protein sequences are folded into a single record with the most common DNA and genes. TCRdb, rather than the study authors, made the V and J calls. For this sample the table gives about 220,000 distinct CDR3 sequences, of which 8% to 11% were detected only once. The top ten clones comprise approximately 20% of the sample.

At the junction V is shortened by 4 bases and J by 2 bases, with 14 bases in between. Its CDR3 holds 15 amino acids, cysteine through phenylalanine. Only the CDR3 DNA is retained, 45 bases long and in frame from the first base. The germline V gene provides CDR1 SGHVS and CDR2 FQNEAQ. The source material was blood, either unsorted or a sorted T cell fraction (not recorded which). The chain was built from TRBV7-8 and TRBJ1-1; the D gene assignment is ambiguous. This TCR derives from a male donor with ankylosing spondylitis or in good health (not recorded which). The nucleotide sequence reads TGTGCCAGCAGCTCCGAGACGGGTGGAAACACTGAAGCTTTCTTT. Its translation reads: CASSSETGGNTEAFF.